Listed here are 12 T cell receptor beta chains from one sample, sequenced in a study of blood T cell repertoires in COVID-19. The method was immunoSEQ multiplex PCR; TCRdb's version includes in-frame clones alone and lacks a portion of them. The data contain about 170,000 clones, around four fifths of them seen just once; the ten biggest clones take up 7.5% to 10%. Source material: peripheral blood. The receptors here all came from a woman at least 80 years old with COVID-19, enrolled during active disease.

V is TRBV5-6 and J is TRBJ2-7, with D possibly being TRBD1 (5 bases). CDR3 length: 15 residues. The V end lost 4 bases, the J end lost 3 bases, and 17 bases lay between the germline ends. Germline lookup yields CDR1 SGHDT and CDR2 YYEEEE. This CDR3 reads CASSAQQARHYEQYF. The CDR3 nucleotides are TGTGCCAGCAGCGCTCAACAGGCGCGCCACTACGAGCAGTACTTC.

The chain couples TRBV10-1 to TRBJ2-5, with 10 bases fitting TRBD2. The CDR3 runs to 14 residues. The V gene's germline CDR1 is WNHNN and CDR2 SYGVQD (reference sequence). The CDR3 nucleotides read TGCGGGAGGGGGACTAGCGAAAGGCAAGAGACCCAGTACTTC. It is translated as CGRGTSERQETQYF.

The chain is built from TRBV11-2 and TRBJ1-1, with D possibly matching TRBD1 (5 bases). CDR1 and CDR2 from the germline V gene are SGHAT and FQNNGV. The V end was cut by 2 bases, the J end by 11 bases, with 15 bases between. The CDR3 is 13 residues long. CDR3 region: CASSLTIGAEAFF. CDR3 DNA sequence: TGTGCCAGCAGCTTAACCATAGGGGCGGAGGCTTTCTTT.

This clone was found a few times. V gene TRBV14 combines with J gene TRBJ2-2; TRBD2 agrees at 7 bases. V lost 8 bases, J lost 0 bases, and 3 bases stayed unmatched. Germline V gene data show CDR1 as SGHDN and CDR2 as FVKESK. The CDR3 runs to 14 residues. As DNA, the CDR3 is TGTGCCAGCCGACTAGCAGCGAACACCGGGGAGCTGTTTTTT. Protein sequence: CASRLAANTGELFF.

The gene calls are TRBV28 and TRBJ1-1; possibly TRBD1 for D (5 bases). V was clipped by 5 bases and J by 5 bases, with 12 bases between them. The length of the CDR3 is 13 residues. The germline V gene has CDR1 MDHEN and CDR2 SYDVKM. The CDR3 reads CASSRGGMTEAFF. The CDR3 nucleotides read TGTGCCAGCAGTCGCGGGGGGATGACTGAAGCTTTCTTT.

The CDR3 DNA is TGTGCCCGGACAGCAGGCCTAGCGGCAACTCAGGGCACAGATACGCAGTATTTT. Its protein is CARTAGLAATQGTDTQYF. The chain couples TRBV28 to TRBJ2-3; a weak D match, TRBD2 (7 bases). V was trimmed by 11 bases and J by 1 base, leaving 28 bases between them. The V gene's germline CDR1 is MDHEN and CDR2 SYDVKM. This CDR3 is built from 18 residues.

The CDR3 bases are TGCGCCAGCAGTCCCCGGACTAGCGGGAGGGCCCAGTTCTTC. It translates to CASSPRTSGRAQFF. V is TRBV5-1 and J is TRBJ2-1; TRBD2 agrees at 15 bases. Germline V gives CDR1 SGHRS, CDR2 YFSETQ. This CDR3 has 14 residues. The V and J ends lost 5 bases and 13 bases, in that order; junction bases with no gene match: 7.

This rearrangement joins TRBV7-3 to TRBJ2-7; D gene unclear. The CDR3 is 13 residues long. Trimming stripped 5 bases from V and 5 bases from J, with 13 bases between. Per germline, CDR1 SGHTA and CDR2 FQGTGA. The CDR3 coding sequence is TGTGCCAGCAGCCGCGACTCCCACCACGAGCAGTACTTC. Translating it yields CASSRDSHHEQYF.

This clone was observed a handful of times. The gene calls are TRBV24-1 and TRBJ1-5; 10 bases line up with TRBD1. CDR1 and CDR2 (germline): KGHDR, SFDVKD. V shed 4 bases, J shed 9 bases, and the junction held 5 bases outside the gene matches. The CDR3 runs 14 residues. The CDR3: CATSEGDRGWPQHF. DNA for the CDR3: TGTGCCACCAGTGAGGGGGACAGGGGTTGGCCCCAGCATTTT.

This clone was seen repeatedly, ten times or more. The genes are TRBV2 and TRBJ2-7; 7 positions match TRBD1. V gave up 4 bases and J gave up 6 bases; unmatched junction bases: 6. Germline V gene data show CDR1 as SNHLY and CDR2 as FYNNEI. The CDR3 runs 13 residues. The CDR3 DNA sequence: TGTGCCAGCAGTGGGGCGGCAGGGGGCGAGCAGTACTTC. Its translation is CASSGAAGGEQYF.

Remarks on this clone: Mismatch with germline at one junction end may stem from a read error. V and J are TRBV11-2 and TRBJ2-3, with D perhaps TRBD1 (6 bases). CDR1 SGHAT and CDR2 FQNNGV come from the germline V gene. This CDR3 region has 15 residues. DNA of the CDR3: TGTGCCAGCACCTTAGGGACACGTTTCACAGATACGCAGTATTTT. Translated, it gives CASTLGTRFTDTQYF. The full variable domain, with the rest looked up from reference TRBV11-2 and TRBJ2-3, is EAGVAQSPRYKIIEKRQSVAFWCNPISGHATLYWYQQILGQGPKLLIQFQNNGVVDDSQLPKDRFSAERLKGVDSTLKIQPAKLEDSAVYLCASTLGTRFTDTQYFGPGTRLTVL.

The V and J genes are TRBV6-1 and TRBJ1-2; TRBD1 aligns across 8 bases. The CDR3 is 15 residues long. Germline V CDR1 and CDR2: MNHNS, SASEGT. V was pared by 9 bases and J by 2 bases, with 11 bases of the junction left unmatched. Here the CDR3 DNA reads TGTGCCAGTTCCGGGACAGGTAGCCCCAACTATGGCTACACCTTC. Encoded protein: CASSGTGSPNYGYTF.